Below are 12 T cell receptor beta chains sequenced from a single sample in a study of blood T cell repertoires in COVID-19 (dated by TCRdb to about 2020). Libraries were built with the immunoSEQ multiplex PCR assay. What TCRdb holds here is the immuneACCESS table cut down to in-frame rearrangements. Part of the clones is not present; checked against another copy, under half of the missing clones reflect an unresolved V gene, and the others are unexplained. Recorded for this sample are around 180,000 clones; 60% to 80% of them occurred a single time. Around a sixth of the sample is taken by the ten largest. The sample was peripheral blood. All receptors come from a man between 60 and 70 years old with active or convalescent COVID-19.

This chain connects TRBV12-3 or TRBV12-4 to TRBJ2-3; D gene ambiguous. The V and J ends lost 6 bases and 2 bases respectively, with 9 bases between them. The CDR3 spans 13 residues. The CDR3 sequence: CASSHTDTDTQYF. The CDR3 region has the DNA TGTGCCAGCAGCCACACCGACACAGATACGCAGTATTTT.

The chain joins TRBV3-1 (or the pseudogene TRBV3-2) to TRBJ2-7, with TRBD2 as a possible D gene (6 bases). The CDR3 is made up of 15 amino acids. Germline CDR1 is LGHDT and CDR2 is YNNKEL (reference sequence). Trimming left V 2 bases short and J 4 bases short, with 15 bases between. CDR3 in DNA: TGTGCCAGCAGCCAACCACTGGGACTGCTTTACGAGCAGTACTTC. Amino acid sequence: CASSQPLGLLYEQYF.

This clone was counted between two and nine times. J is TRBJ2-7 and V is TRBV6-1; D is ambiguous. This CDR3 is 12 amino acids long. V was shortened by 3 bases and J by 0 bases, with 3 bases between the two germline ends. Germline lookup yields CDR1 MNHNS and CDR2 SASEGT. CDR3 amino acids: CASSDVSYEQYF. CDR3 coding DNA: TGTGCCAGCAGTGACGTCTCCTACGAGCAGTACTTC.

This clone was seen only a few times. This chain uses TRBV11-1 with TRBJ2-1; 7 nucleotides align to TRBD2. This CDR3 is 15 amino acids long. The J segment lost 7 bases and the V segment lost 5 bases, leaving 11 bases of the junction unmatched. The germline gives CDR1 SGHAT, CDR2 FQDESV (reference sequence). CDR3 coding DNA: TGTGCCAGCAGCCCTCAGGGCGGGAGAGGGAATGAGCAGTTCTTC. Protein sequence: CASSPQGGRGNEQFF.

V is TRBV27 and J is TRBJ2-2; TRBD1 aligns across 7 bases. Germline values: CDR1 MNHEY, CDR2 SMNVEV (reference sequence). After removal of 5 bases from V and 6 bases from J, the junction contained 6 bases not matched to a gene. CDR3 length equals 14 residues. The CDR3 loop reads CASSHQTGPGELFF. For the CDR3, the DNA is TGTGCCAGCAGTCACCAGACAGGGCCCGGGGAGCTGTTTTTT.

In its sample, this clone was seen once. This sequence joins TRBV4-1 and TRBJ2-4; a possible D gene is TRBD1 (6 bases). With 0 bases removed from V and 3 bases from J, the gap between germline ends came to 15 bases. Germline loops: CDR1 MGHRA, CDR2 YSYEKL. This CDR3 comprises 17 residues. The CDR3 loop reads CASSQEATGLVKNIQYF. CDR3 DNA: TGCGCCAGCAGCCAAGAAGCTACAGGGTTGGTCAAAAACATTCAGTACTTC.

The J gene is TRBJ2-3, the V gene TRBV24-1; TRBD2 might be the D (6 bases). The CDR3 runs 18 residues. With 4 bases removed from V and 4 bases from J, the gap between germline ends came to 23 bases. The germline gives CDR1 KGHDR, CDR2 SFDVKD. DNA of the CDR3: TGTGCCACCAGTGACTCCCCCCTGGGGCGGGATAGGCCAGATACGCAGTATTTT. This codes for CATSDSPLGRDRPDTQYF.

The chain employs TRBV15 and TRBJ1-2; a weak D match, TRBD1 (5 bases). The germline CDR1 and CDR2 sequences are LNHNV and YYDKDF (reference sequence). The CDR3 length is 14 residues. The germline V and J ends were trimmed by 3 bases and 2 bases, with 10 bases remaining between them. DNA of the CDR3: TGTGCCACCAGCAGGGACATTGGAAACTATGGCTACACCTTC. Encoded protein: CATSRDIGNYGYTF.

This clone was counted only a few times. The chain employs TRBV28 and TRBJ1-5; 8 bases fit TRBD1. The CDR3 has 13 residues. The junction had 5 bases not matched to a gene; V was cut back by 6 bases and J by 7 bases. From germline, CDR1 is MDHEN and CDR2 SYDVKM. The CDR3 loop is CASRLQGGQPQHF. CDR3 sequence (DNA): TGTGCCAGCAGGCTACAGGGGGGCCAGCCCCAGCATTTT. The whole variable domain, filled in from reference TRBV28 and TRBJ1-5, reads DVKVTQSSRYLVKRTGEKVFLECVQDMDHENMFWYRQDPGLGLRLIYFSYDVKMKEKGDIPEGYSVSREKKERFSLILESASTNQTSMYLCASRLQGGQPQHFGDGTRLSIL.

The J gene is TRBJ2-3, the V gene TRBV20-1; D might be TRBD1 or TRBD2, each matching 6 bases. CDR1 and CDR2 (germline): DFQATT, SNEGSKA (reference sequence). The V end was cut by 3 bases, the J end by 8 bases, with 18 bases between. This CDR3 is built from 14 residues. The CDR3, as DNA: TGCAGTGCTAGTGCGGGACAATCTAGACGTACGCAGTATTTT. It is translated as CSASAGQSRRTQYF.

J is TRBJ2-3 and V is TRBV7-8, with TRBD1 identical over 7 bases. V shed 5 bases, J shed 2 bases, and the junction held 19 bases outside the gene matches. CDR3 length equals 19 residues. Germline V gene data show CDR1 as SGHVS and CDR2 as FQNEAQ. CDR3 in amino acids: CASSPAGRGRISYTDTQYF. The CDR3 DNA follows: TGTGCCAGCAGCCCCGCCGGAAGGGGGCGGATAAGCTACACAGATACGCAGTATTTT.

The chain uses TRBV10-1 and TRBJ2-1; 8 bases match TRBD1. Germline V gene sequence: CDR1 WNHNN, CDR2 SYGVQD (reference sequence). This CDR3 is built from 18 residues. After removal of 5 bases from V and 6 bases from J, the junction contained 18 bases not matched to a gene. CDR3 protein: CASSSDRVSQTVGNEQFF. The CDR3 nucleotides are TGCGCCAGCAGTTCGGACAGGGTTTCCCAAACTGTGGGCAATGAGCAGTTCTTC.